The clone carrying this T cell receptor beta chain has at least ten counts. CDR3 length: 14 amino acids. V dropped 5 bases and J dropped 4 bases, with 11 bases sitting between them. Germline CDR1 is LNHDA and CDR2 is SQIVND (reference sequence). Thyroid ultrasound, orbital computed tomography, TRAb, serum thyroxine and clinical symptoms formed the basis of diagnosis. This specimen comes from a study of Graves' ophthalmopathy and Graves' hyperthyroidism. Amplifying from RNA transcripts, the study obtained TCR beta CDR3 regions. A first-round RT-PCR used HTBI primers, followed by a second-round multiplex PCR. TCRdb recomputed calls from the multiplex PCR reads with MiXCR, one row per CDR3 protein. This table holds about 1.1 million distinct CDR3 sequences, approximately 35% found once.

The TCR was taken from an adult man with Graves' hyperthyroidism. This chain joins TRBV19 and TRBJ2-2; possibly TRBD1 for D (6 bases). Sequencing was done on a sample of peripheral blood or thyroid tissue (not recorded which). This CDR3 is CASSLTGSTGELFF. CDR3 bases: TGTGCCAGTAGTTTGACAGGAAGCACCGGGGAGCTGTTTTTT.